This is a list of T cell receptor beta chains from one sample in a study of T cell changes during pregnancy in multiple sclerosis. This table comes from immunoSEQ multiplex PCR, and its TCRdb copy is limited to in-frame clones, with some not included. The sample shows tens of thousands of clones, roughly 89% of them seen only once. The specimen was CD4+ T cells from peripheral blood mononuclear cells, collected in the second trimester of pregnancy. These receptors all come from a female donor with multiple sclerosis, enrolled in a pregnancy study. The conserved cysteine and the conserved F or W are not part of the CDR3 here. Each record gives: V gene, J gene, CDR3 protein.

>TRBV19|TRBJ2-1
ASSQTGTGYNEQF
>TRBV11-3|TRBJ2-2
AIKPGELF
>TRBV28|TRBJ1-2
ASRYTVALDYT
>TRBV7-2|TRBJ2-3
ASSSGLFRSTDTQY
>TRBV7-8|TRBJ1-2
ASSLEPLGGYT
>TRBV2|TRBJ1-3
ASSDPRSGNTIY
>TRBV19|TRBJ2-5
ASSIGRGQETQY
>TRBV28|TRBJ1-3
ASSPAYSDTIY
>TRBV28|TRBJ2-7
ASSLGAGTYEQY
>TRBV29-1|TRBJ2-1
SGQRGLAYNEQF
>TRBV11-3|TRBJ2-7
ASSLEGPQRGYSYEQY
>TRBV5-4|TRBJ2-5
ASSLGLAGGETQY
>TRBV7-2|TRBJ2-1
ASSTAGGGRYNEQF
>TRBV5-1|TRBJ1-1
ASSSGYTEAF
>TRBV4-3|TRBJ2-7
ASSQSAFSGSSYEQY
>TRBV10-2|TRBJ2-3
ASSVLAGGSTDTQY
>TRBV19|TRBJ2-2
ASSPTGAWGQMNTGELF
>TRBV11-3|TRBJ2-1
ASSLESPRNEQF
>TRBV19|TRBJ2-7
ASSTAGYEQY
>TRBV5-1|TRBJ1-1
ASSLSGVNTEAF
>TRBV28|TRBJ2-3
ASSRRTSGAGADTQY
>TRBV9|TRBJ1-1
ASSVDPGGGKNTEAF
>TRBV7-2|TRBJ2-2
ASSRQGLDTGELF
>TRBV5-4|TRBJ1-1
ASSEDTRRRAF
>TRBV6-5|TRBJ2-1
ASSTTGGSYNEQF
>TRBV12-5|TRBJ1-4
ASGQGFATNEKLF
>TRBV2|TRBJ1-1
ASSERGLTEAF
>TRBV7-2|TRBJ2-3
ASSSSGRAPTDTQY
>TRBV19|TRBJ1-2
ASTPRQEANYGYT
>TRBV21-1|TRBJ2-2
ASSKEGGRTGELF
>TRBV5-1|TRBJ1-2
ASSLGQGGRGYT
>TRBV27|TRBJ1-2
ASSTGQGEILGGYT
>TRBV27|TRBJ1-3
ASSRQGISGNTIY
>TRBV9|TRBJ2-5
ASGPQETQY
>TRBV7-3|TRBJ2-1
ASSPGTRGLLGEQF
>TRBV6-6|TRBJ1-2
ASSSETGNGYT
>TRBV19|TRBJ2-5
DTWETQY
>TRBV9|TRBJ2-5
ASSVGKGQQETQY
>TRBV5-1|TRBJ1-1
ASARQGPNTEAF
>TRBV10-3|TRBJ2-7
AISPRGYEQY
>TRBV2|TRBJ2-3
ASSGLAGGAGADTQY
>TRBV5-4|TRBJ2-7
ASSLESGRGYEQY
>TRBV28|TRBJ2-1
ASRWGRGSYNEQF
>TRBV29-1|TRBJ2-3
SVGASGTDTQY
>TRBV19|TRBJ2-1
ASPTDRVTSDNEQF
>TRBV11-3|TRBJ2-1
ASSPRGKSSYNEQF
>TRBV25-1|TRBJ2-7
ASSRSYEQY
>TRBV7-3|TRBJ2-1
ASSRKTDSSYNEQF
>TRBV18|TRBJ2-5
ASSPPGSQETQY
>TRBV6-5|TRBJ2-2
ASKKPTGAGGELF
>TRBV7-9|TRBJ1-2
ASSLDTNHGYT
>TRBV5-6|TRBJ2-3
ASSLDGTHFSTDTQY
>TRBV18|TRBJ2-7
ASSPTRSYEQY
>TRBV5-1|TRBJ2-3
ASSRTGADTQY
>TRBV5-1|TRBJ2-7
ASSLALAGATYEQY
>TRBV15|TRBJ2-2
ATSREGTELF
>TRBV4-2|TRBJ2-2
ASSQPTGVNTGELF
>TRBV6-5|TRBJ2-2
ASRPPAAGTGELF
>TRBV5-1|TRBJ2-1
ASSPGLADNEQF
>TRBV6-5|TRBJ2-4
ATKSAGTGGPPQY